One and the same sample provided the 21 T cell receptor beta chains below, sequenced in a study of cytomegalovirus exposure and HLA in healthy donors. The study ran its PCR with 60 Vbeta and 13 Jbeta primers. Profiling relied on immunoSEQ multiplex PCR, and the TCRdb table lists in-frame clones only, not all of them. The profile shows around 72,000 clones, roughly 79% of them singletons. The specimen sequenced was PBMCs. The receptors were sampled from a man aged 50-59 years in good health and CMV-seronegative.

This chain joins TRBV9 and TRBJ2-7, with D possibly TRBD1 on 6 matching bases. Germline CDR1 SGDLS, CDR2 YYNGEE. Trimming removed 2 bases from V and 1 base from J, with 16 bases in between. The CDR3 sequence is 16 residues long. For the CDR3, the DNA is TGTGCCAGCAGCGTCGAGACAGGCGCTGATTCCTACGAGCAGTACTTC. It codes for CASSVETGADSYEQYF.

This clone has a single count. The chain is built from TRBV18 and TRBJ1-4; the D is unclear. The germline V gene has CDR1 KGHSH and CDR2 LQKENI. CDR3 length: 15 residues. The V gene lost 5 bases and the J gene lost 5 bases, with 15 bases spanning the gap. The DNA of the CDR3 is TGTGCCAGCTCAGGATTAACAGCCCTGAATGAAAAACTGTTTTTT. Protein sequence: CASSGLTALNEKLFF.

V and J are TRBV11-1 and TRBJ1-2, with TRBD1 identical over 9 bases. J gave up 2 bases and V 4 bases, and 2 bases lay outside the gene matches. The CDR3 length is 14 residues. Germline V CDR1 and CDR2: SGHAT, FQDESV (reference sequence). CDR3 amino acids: CASSSGTGNYGYTF. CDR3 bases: TGTGCCAGCAGCTCCGGGACAGGGAACTATGGCTACACCTTC.

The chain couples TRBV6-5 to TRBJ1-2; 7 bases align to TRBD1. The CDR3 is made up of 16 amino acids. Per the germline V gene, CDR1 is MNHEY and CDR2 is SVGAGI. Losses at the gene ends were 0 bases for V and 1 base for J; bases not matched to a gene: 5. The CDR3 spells CASSYSIWDSNYGYTF. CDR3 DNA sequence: TGTGCCAGCAGTTACTCGATTTGGGACAGTAACTATGGCTACACCTTC.

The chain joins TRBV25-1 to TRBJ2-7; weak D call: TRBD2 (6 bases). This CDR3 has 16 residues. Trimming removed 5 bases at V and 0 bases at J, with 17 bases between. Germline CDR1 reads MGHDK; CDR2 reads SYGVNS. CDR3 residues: CASSLYRDSSSYEQYF. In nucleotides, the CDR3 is TGTGCCAGCAGTCTTTACCGGGACTCGAGCTCCTACGAGCAGTACTTC.

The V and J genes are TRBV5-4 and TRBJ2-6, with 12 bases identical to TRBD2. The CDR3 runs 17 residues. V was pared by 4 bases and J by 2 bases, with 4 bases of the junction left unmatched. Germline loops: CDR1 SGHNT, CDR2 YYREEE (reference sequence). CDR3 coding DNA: TGTGCCAGCAGCAAACTAGCGGGGGGTACTGGGGCCAACGTCCTGACTTTC. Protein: CASSKLAGGTGANVLTF.

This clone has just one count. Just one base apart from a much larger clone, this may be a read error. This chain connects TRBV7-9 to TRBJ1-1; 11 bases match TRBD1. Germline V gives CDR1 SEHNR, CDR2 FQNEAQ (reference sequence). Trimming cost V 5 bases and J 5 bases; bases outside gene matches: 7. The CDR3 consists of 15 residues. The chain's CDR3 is CASSPAGTGGTEAFF. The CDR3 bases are TGTGCCAGCAGCCCCGCCGGGACAGGGGGGACTGAAGCTTTCTTT.

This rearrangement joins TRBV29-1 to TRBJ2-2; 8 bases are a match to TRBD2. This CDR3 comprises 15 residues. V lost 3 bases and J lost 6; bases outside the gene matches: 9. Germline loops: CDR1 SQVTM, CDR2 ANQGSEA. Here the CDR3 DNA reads TGCAGCGTTGAGTCCCAGCGGGGGTATCCCGGGGAGCTGTTTTTT. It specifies CSVESQRGYPGELFF.

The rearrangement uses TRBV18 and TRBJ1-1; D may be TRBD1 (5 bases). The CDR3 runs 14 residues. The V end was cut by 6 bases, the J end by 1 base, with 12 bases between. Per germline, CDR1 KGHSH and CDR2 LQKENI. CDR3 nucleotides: TGTGCCAGCTCCTCGGACATGAAGAACACTGAAGCTTTCTTT. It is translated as CASSSDMKNTEAFF. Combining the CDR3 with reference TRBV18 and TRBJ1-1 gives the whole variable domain NAGVMQNPRHLVRRRGQEARLRCSPMKGHSHVYWYRQLPEEGLKFMVYLQKENIIDESGMPKERFSAEFPKEGPSILRIQQVVRGDSAAYFCASSSDMKNTEAFFGQGTRLTVV.

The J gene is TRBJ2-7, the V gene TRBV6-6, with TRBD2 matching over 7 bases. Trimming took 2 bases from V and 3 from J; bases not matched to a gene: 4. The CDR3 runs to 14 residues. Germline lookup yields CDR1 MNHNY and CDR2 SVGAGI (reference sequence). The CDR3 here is CASSYGGEFYEQYF. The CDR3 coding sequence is TGTGCCAGCAGTTACGGGGGGGAATTCTACGAGCAGTACTTC.

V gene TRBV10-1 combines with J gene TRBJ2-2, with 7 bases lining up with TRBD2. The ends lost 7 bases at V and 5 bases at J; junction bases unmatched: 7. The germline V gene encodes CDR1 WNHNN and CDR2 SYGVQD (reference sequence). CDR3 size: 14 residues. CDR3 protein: CASKASGRTGELFF. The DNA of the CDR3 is TGCGCCAGCAAGGCTAGCGGAAGAACCGGGGAGCTGTTTTTT.

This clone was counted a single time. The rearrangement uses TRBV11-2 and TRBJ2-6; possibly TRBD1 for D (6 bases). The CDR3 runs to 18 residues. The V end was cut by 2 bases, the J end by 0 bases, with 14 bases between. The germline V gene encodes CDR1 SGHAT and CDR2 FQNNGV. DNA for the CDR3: TGTGCCAGCAGCTTATCGACAGGCTTTGTCTCTGGGGCCAACGTCCTGACTTTC. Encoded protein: CASSLSTGFVSGANVLTF.

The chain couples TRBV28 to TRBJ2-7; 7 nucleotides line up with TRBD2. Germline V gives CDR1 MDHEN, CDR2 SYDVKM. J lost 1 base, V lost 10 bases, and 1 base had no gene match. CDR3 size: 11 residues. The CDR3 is CATGRSYEQYF. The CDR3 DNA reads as TGTGCCACCGGGAGGTCCTACGAGCAGTACTTC.

The CDR3 nucleotides are TGCGCCAGCAATTCGGACAGGGGGGTCGGGGAGCTGTTTTTT. Encoded protein: CASNSDRGVGELFF. V gene TRBV5-1 combines with J gene TRBJ2-2; 10 nucleotides line up with TRBD1. The germline V gene has CDR1 SGHRS and CDR2 YFSETQ. The J segment lost 7 bases and the V segment lost 6 bases, leaving 6 bases of the junction unmatched. This CDR3 is built from 14 residues.

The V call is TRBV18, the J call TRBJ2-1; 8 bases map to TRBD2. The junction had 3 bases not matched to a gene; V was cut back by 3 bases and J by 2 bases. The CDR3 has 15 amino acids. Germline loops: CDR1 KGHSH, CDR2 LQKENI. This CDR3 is CASSPSGIPYNEQFF. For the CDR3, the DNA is TGTGCCAGCTCACCTAGCGGGATTCCCTACAATGAGCAGTTCTTC.

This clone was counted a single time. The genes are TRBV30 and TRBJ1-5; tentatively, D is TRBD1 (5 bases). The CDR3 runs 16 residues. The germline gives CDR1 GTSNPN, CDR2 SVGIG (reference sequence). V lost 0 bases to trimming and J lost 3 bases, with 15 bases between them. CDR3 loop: CAWSVGIAGDNQPQHF. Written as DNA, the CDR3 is TGTGCCTGGAGTGTAGGTATAGCGGGGGACAATCAGCCCCAGCATTTT.

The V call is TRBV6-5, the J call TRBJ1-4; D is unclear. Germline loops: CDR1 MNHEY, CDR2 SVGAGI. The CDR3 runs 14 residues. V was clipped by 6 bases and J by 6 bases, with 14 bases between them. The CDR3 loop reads CASRAGSTDEKLFF. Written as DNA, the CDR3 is TGTGCCAGCAGAGCGGGCTCGACGGATGAAAAACTGTTTTTT.

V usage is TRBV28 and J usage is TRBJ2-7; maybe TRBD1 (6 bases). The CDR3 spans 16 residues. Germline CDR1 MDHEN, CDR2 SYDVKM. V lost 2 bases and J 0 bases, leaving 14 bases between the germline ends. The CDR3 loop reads CASSLISTGFSYEQYF. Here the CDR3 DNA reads TGTGCCAGCAGTTTAATCTCGACAGGTTTCTCCTACGAGCAGTACTTC.

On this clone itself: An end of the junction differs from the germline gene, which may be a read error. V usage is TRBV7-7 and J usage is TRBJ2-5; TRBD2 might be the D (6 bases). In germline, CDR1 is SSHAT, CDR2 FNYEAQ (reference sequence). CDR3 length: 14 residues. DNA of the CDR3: TGTGCTAGCAGCTTAGATAGAGGAGGGGAGACCCAGTACTTC. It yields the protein CASSLDRGGETQYF.

The CDR3 region is CASSGEREQFF. CDR3 sequence (DNA): TGTGCCAGCAGCGGGGAGCGTGAGCAGTTCTTC. The chain recombines TRBV2 with TRBJ2-1, with D possibly being TRBD2 (5 bases). Looked up from germline, CDR1 is SNHLY and CDR2 is FYNNEI. The CDR3 spans 11 residues. V lost 6 bases to trimming and J lost 9 bases, with 9 bases between them.

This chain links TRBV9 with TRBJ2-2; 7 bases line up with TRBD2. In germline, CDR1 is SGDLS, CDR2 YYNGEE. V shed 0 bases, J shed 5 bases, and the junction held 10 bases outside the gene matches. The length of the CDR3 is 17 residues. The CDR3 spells CASSVVGEGLGTGELFF. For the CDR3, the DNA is TGTGCCAGCAGCGTAGTCGGGGAGGGCCTCGGGACCGGGGAGCTGTTTTTT.